What follows are 14 T cell receptor beta chains derived from one specimen sequenced in a study of blood T cell repertoires in COVID-19 (dated by TCRdb to 2018 to 2020). Library method: the immunoSEQ multiplex PCR assay. TCRdb provides this immuneACCESS table in a form limited to in-frame rearrangements. Some clones are lacking; in checked studies, under half of them reflect an unresolved V gene, and why the rest are absent is not known. This sample is represented by some 82,000 clones; 81% of them were singletons. Of the sample, roughly 40% is held by the ten largest clones. Sequencing input: peripheral blood. The receptors derive from an elderly man with acute or convalescent COVID-19.

V usage is TRBV18 and J usage is TRBJ2-1, with TRBD2 matching 13 bases. The junction had 2 bases not matched to a gene; V was cut back by 6 bases and J by 6 bases. The CDR3 runs to 14 residues. CDR1 is KGHSH and CDR2 is LQKENI in the germline V gene. The CDR3 spells CASSTSGRANEQFF. DNA for the CDR3: TGTGCCAGCTCCACTAGCGGGAGGGCCAATGAGCAGTTCTTC.

This clone was recorded only once. The chain carries TRBV7-9 and TRBJ1-2; TRBD1 matches at 7 bases. Germline trimming cut 5 bases from V and 8 bases from J; bases unmatched to any gene: 8. This CDR3 is built from 13 residues. Germline V gene lookup returns CDR1 SEHNR and CDR2 FQNEAQ (reference sequence). CDR3 in DNA: TGTGCCAGCAGCGTTGACAGGGCCAGGGGCTACACCTTC. Translated, it gives CASSVDRARGYTF. Using reference TRBV7-9 and TRBJ1-2 for the parts outside the CDR3, the full variable domain is DTGVSQNPRHKITKRGQNVTFRCDPISEHNRLYWYRQTLGQGPEFLTYFQNEAQLEKSRLLSDRFSAERPKGSFSTLEIQRTEQGDSAMYLCASSVDRARGYTFGSGTRLTVV.

This rearrangement joins TRBV5-4 to TRBJ2-2; the D gene is possibly TRBD2 (6 bases). The germline CDR1 and CDR2 sequences are SGHNT and YYREEE (reference sequence). V gave up 4 bases and J gave up 2 bases, with 12 bases separating them. The CDR3 contains 15 residues. DNA for the CDR3: TGTGCCAGCAGCCGTCGGCGGGGCAACACCGGGGAGCTGTTTTTT. It codes for CASSRRRGNTGELFF.

In its sample, this clone was seen a few times. The chain recombines TRBV3-1 (or the pseudogene TRBV3-2) with TRBJ2-3; 7 bases match TRBD1. CDR1 and CDR2 (germline): LGHDT, YNNKEL (reference sequence). The J segment lost 1 base and the V segment lost 2 bases, leaving 0 bases of the junction unmatched. CDR3 size: 14 residues. CDR3 in amino acids: CASSQTGGTDTQYF. For the CDR3, the DNA is TGTGCCAGCAGCCAAACAGGGGGCACAGATACGCAGTATTTT.

The chain is built from TRBV28 and TRBJ2-3, with a weak D call TRBD2 (6 bases). With 2 bases removed from V and 4 bases from J, the gap between germline ends came to 7 bases. Germline V gives CDR1 MDHEN, CDR2 SYDVKM. The CDR3 contains 13 residues. CDR3 amino acids: CASSLTGADTQYF. The CDR3 DNA reads TGTGCCAGCAGTTTAACGGGGGCAGATACGCAGTATTTT.

The chain has TRBV5-1 and TRBJ2-2, with TRBD1 matching over 9 bases. Germline V gives CDR1 SGHRS, CDR2 YFSETQ. The J segment lost 7 bases and the V segment lost 4 bases, leaving 8 bases of the junction unmatched. The CDR3 consists of 15 residues. The CDR3 region has the DNA TGCGCCAGCAGCACTGGACAGGGGCGAGGCGGGGAGCTGTTTTTT. This sequence encodes CASSTGQGRGGELFF.

DNA of the CDR3: TGTGCCAGCAGCTGGGGACAGGGCGGCGAAAAACTGTTTTTT. Protein sequence: CASSWGQGGEKLFF. V is TRBV11-2 and J is TRBJ1-4; 9 positions match TRBD1. This CDR3 contains 14 residues. With V trimmed by 4 bases and J by 8 bases, 5 bases remained unmatched. Per the germline V gene, CDR1 is SGHAT and CDR2 is FQNNGV.

This sequence joins TRBV18 and TRBJ1-2, with TRBD1 identical over 8 bases. V dropped 4 bases and J dropped 2; count of bases not matched to a gene: 3. Germline V gene sequence: CDR1 KGHSH, CDR2 LQKENI. CDR3 length: 14 residues. CDR3 in DNA: TGTGCCAGCTCACTGGGACAGGCAAACTATGGCTACACCTTC. Amino acids: CASSLGQANYGYTF. Combining the CDR3 with reference TRBV18 and TRBJ1-2 gives the whole variable domain NAGVMQNPRHLVRRRGQEARLRCSPMKGHSHVYWYRQLPEEGLKFMVYLQKENIIDESGMPKERFSAEFPKEGPSILRIQQVVRGDSAAYFCASSLGQANYGYTFGSGTRLTVV.

The chain employs TRBV7-9 and TRBJ1-3; weak D call: TRBD1 (6 bases). Germline loops: CDR1 SEHNR, CDR2 FQNEAQ (reference sequence). CDR3 length equals 15 residues. Trimming took 5 bases from V and 2 from J, leaving 13 bases between them. The CDR3 sequence is CASSPRRTAGNTIYF. In DNA form, the CDR3 reads TGTGCCAGCAGCCCGAGACGGACAGCTGGAAACACCATATATTTT.

The table lists this clone with a few counts. The rearrangement links TRBV2 to TRBJ1-4, with D possibly being TRBD1 (6 bases). This CDR3 comprises 15 residues. Germline V gene data show CDR1 as SNHLY and CDR2 as FYNNEI. The V end was cut by 5 bases, the J end by 7 bases, with 17 bases between. The CDR3 DNA follows: TGTGCCAGCAGTTTGCCCAGGGGAGAACGTGAAAAACTGTTTTTT. Translated: CASSLPRGEREKLFF.

This chain uses TRBV5-6 with TRBJ1-5, with 12 bases matching TRBD1. Per germline, CDR1 SGHDT and CDR2 YYEEEE. CDR3 size: 15 residues. J lost 7 bases, V lost 3 bases, and 5 bases had no gene match. Here the CDR3 DNA reads TGTGCCAGCAGCTGGGGACAGGGGGCAGGGCAGCCCCAGCATTTT. This codes for CASSWGQGAGQPQHF. Combining the CDR3 with reference TRBV5-6 and TRBJ1-5 gives the whole variable domain DAGVTQSPTHLIKTRGQQVTLRCSPKSGHDTVSWYQQALGQGPQFIFQYYEEEERQRGNFPDRFSGHQFPNYSSELNVNALLLGDSALYLCASSWGQGAGQPQHFGDGTRLSIL.

This chain joins TRBV6-5 and TRBJ2-1; tentative D call: TRBD1 (6 bases). The length of the CDR3 is 14 residues. V was pared by 3 bases and J by 5 bases, with 11 bases between. Germline V CDR1 and CDR2: MNHEY, SVGAGI. For the CDR3, the DNA is TGTGCCAGCAGTTATTACAGGGACAACAATGAGCAGTTCTTC. Its protein is CASSYYRDNNEQFF.

This rearrangement joins TRBV15 to TRBJ1-1; possible D gene TRBD1, 5 bases. Deletions cut 1 base from V and 4 bases from J, with 10 bases between. CDR1 is LNHNV and CDR2 is YYDKDF in the germline V gene (reference sequence). CDR3 size: 14 residues. In DNA, the CDR3 is TGTGCCACCAGCAGAGGCAGGGAGGCCACTGAAGCTTTCTTT. Translating it yields CATSRGREATEAFF.

V is TRBV4-1 and J is TRBJ1-6; D is unclear. Germline CDR1 is MGHRA and CDR2 is YSYEKL. The CDR3 is made up of 13 amino acids. V was pared by 4 bases and J by 7 bases, with 8 bases between. CDR3 coding DNA: TGCGCCAGCAGCCCGACCAGGAATTCACCCCTCCACTTT. Translation gives CASSPTRNSPLHF.